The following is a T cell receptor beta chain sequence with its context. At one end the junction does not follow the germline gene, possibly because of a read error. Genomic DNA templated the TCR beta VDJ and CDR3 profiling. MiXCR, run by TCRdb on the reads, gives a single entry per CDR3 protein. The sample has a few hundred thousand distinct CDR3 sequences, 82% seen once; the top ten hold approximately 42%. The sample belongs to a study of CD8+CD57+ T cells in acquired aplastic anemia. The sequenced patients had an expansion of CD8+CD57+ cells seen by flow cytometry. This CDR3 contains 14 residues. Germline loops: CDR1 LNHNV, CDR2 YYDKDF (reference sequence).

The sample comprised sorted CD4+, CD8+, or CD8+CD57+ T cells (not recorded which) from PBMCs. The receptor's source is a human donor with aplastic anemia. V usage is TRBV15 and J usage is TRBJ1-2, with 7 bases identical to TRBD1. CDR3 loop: CATREGADPYGHTF. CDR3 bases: TGTGCCACCAGGGAGGGGGCAGATCCTTATGGCCACACCTTC. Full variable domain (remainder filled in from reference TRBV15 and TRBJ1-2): DAMVIQNPRYQVTQFGKPVTLSCSQTLNHNVMYWYQQKSSQAPKLLFHYYDKDFNNEADTPDNFQSRRPNTSFCFLDIRSPGLGDTAMYLCATREGADPYGHTFGSGTRLTVV.